This T cell receptor beta chain was obtained from a study of blood T cell repertoires in COVID-19. Study at large: T cells, B-cell-depleted T cells, or PBMCs supplied cDNA or gDNA.

Data came from immunoSEQ multiplex PCR; TCRdb stores just in-frame clones and leaves some out. The sample records some 120,000 clones, 88% being singletons. This CDR3 has 14 amino acids. Trimming shortened V by 3 bases and J by 8 bases, and 13 bases separated the two germline ends. CDR1 and CDR2 (germline): MNHEY, SMNVEV (reference sequence). The rearrangement uses TRBV27 and TRBJ1-4; D may be TRBD1 (6 bases). The receptor was derived from a human donor in a cohort sampled during active COVID-19. The sample was peripheral blood. CDR3 sequence reads: CASSLRGGVEKLFF. CDR3 coding DNA: TGTGCCAGCAGTTTGAGGGGGGGTGTCGAAAAACTGTTTTTT.